The 14 T cell receptor beta chains presented below share a single source sample, sequenced in a study of breast tumors, draining lymph nodes, adjacent tissues. TCRdb re-analysed the multiplex PCR reads in MiXCR, keeping a single row per CDR3 protein. The sample carries around 130,000 distinct CDR3 sequences, 15% to 20% recorded once. Samples came from axillary lymph nodes draining the breast cancer. The sample comprised axillary lymph node tissue. The receptors were gathered from a female donor with breast cancer. Some clones in this sample may be carry-over from other donors' samples.

This clonotype was observed many times. The chain has TRBV24-1 and TRBJ2-7; tentative D call: TRBD2 (7 bases). The V end was cut by 7 bases, the J end by 5 bases, with 23 bases between. Germline values: CDR1 KGHDR, CDR2 SFDVKD. The length of the CDR3 is 16 residues. The CDR3 region has the DNA TGTGCCACCAGCGGACGGAGGGGGGGAGACCTGGACGAGCAGTACTTC. This gives the protein CATSGRRGGDLDEQYF.

There are many counts of this clonotype. The chain employs TRBV30 and TRBJ1-5, with D unresolved. The CDR3 extends over 14 amino acids. V was trimmed by 1 base and J by 9 bases, leaving 16 bases between them. The germline gives CDR1 GTSNPN, CDR2 SVGIG (reference sequence). CDR3 amino acids: CAWSELSVRSPQHF. DNA for the CDR3: TGTGCCTGGAGTGAGTTGTCCGTACGGTCGCCCCAGCATTTT.

This clonotype appeared a single time. A single base separates this from a much larger clone, so it may be a read error. The chain joins TRBV3-1 to TRBJ2-7, with TRBD1 matching over 10 bases. This CDR3 comprises 13 residues. Germline CDR1 LGHDT, CDR2 YNNKEL (reference sequence). The V and J ends lost 3 bases and 9 bases, in that order; junction bases with no gene match: 5. This CDR3 reads CASSHEGDRGQYF. The CDR3 nucleotides are TGTGCCAGCAGCCACGAGGGGGACAGGGGGCAGTACTTC.

At least ten counts were recorded for this clonotype. The chain is built from TRBV7-8 and TRBJ2-5; 8 bases agree with TRBD2. The CDR3 sequence is 14 residues long. Germline loops: CDR1 SGHVS, CDR2 FQNEAQ. The V gene end was trimmed by 6 bases and the J gene end by 1 base; junction bases not matched to a gene: 4. CDR3 sequence: CASRLAARQETQYF. The CDR3 nucleotides are TGTGCCAGCAGACTAGCGGCCCGCCAAGAGACCCAGTACTTC.

The chain employs TRBV28 and TRBJ2-7; D perhaps matches TRBD2 (5 bases). This CDR3 is built from 12 residues. The V and J ends lost 5 bases and 3 bases respectively, with 8 bases between them. Germline CDR1 and CDR2: MDHEN and SYDVKM. CDR3 in amino acids: CASSGAGYEQYF. CDR3 coding DNA: TGTGCCAGCAGTGGCGCGGGCTACGAGCAGTACTTC.

Ten or more counts support this clonotype. V is TRBV27 and J is TRBJ2-7, with D tentatively TRBD2 (6 bases). Trimming cost V 4 bases and J 11 bases, with 21 bases left between them. Germline CDR1 is MNHEY and CDR2 is SMNVEV (reference sequence). The CDR3 totals 14 residues. The CDR3 DNA reads as TGTGCCAGCAGTTCCCGGGACGGGAGCTGGCAAGAGTACTTC. It is translated as CASSSRDGSWQEYF.

Remarks on this clonotype: A clone one base away is much larger, so this may be a read error. The CDR3 DNA reads as TGTGCCAGTAGTATGGGCTTTTATGGAAACACCATATGTTTT. Its protein is CASSMGFYGNTICF. The J gene is TRBJ1-3, the V gene TRBV19; D gene uncertain. Germline assignment: CDR1 LNHDA and CDR2 SQIVND (reference sequence). The CDR3 sequence is 14 residues long.

In its sample, this clonotype was seen many times. This rearrangement joins TRBV20-1 to TRBJ1-5; D ambiguous. V lost 0 bases and J lost 1, with 10 bases in between. Germline assignment: CDR1 DFQATT and CDR2 SNEGSKA (reference sequence). This CDR3 contains 15 residues. In DNA form, the CDR3 reads TGCAGTGCTAGAGATTCGGGAAACAGCAATCAGCCCCAGCATTTT. Protein product: CSARDSGNSNQPQHF.

This clonotype was recorded at least ten times. The V and J genes are TRBV7-9 and TRBJ1-4; no clear D gene. From germline, CDR1 is SEHNR and CDR2 FQNEAQ (reference sequence). The CDR3 has 15 residues. V gave up 5 bases and J gave up 0 bases, with 10 bases separating them. This CDR3 is CASSPNTATNEKLFF. For the CDR3, the DNA is TGTGCCAGCAGCCCAAACACTGCAACTAATGAAAAACTGTTTTTT.

This clonotype came up many times. The chain uses TRBV3-1 and TRBJ2-1; D possibly corresponds to TRBD2 (6 bases). The CDR3 totals 14 residues. V lost 1 base, J lost 3 bases, and 7 bases lay in between. The germline CDR1 and CDR2 sequences are LGHDT and YNNKEL (reference sequence). The CDR3 DNA reads as TGTGCCAGCAGCCAAGGACTAGACTACAATGAGCAGTTCTTC. Its protein is CASSQGLDYNEQFF.

In this sample, this clonotype turned up many times. The CDR3 sequence is CASSQGFQGASDYGYTF. CDR3 nucleotide sequence: TGCGCCAGCAGCCAGGGTTTCCAGGGCGCTTCCGACTATGGCTACACCTTC. The chain recombines TRBV4-1 with TRBJ1-2, with D maybe TRBD1 (5 bases). In germline, CDR1 is MGHRA, CDR2 YSYEKL. This CDR3 contains 17 residues. Between the trimmed V and J ends, which lost 3 bases and 3 bases, there was a span of 20 bases.

This clonotype was seen repeatedly, ten times or more. This rearrangement joins TRBV4-2 to TRBJ1-4, with D maybe TRBD1 (5 bases). This CDR3 region has 16 residues. Germline V gives CDR1 LGHNA, CDR2 YNFKEQ. V gave up 3 bases and J gave up 2 bases, with 13 bases separating them. CDR3 sequence (DNA): TGTGCCAGCAGCCAGGGGACCTTGAGGACTAATGAAAAACTGTTTTTT. Its protein product is CASSQGTLRTNEKLFF.

With regard to this clonotype: A much larger clone differs from this one at a single base, so this may be a read error. This rearrangement joins TRBV5-1 to TRBJ2-2; D might be TRBD2 (6 bases). Germline CDR1 is SGHRS and CDR2 is YFSETQ. The CDR3 covers 15 residues. As DNA, the CDR3 is TGCGCCAGCAGCTTGTCTAGCGTAGAGGCCGGGGAGCTGTTGTTT. This encodes CASSLSSVEAGELLF. Full variable domain (outside the CDR3, taken from reference TRBV5-1 and TRBJ2-2): KAGVTQTPRYLIKTRGQQVTLSCSPISGHRSVSWYQQTPGQGLQFLFEYFSETQRNKGNFPGRFSGRQFSNSRSEMNVSTLELGDSALYLCASSLSSVEAGELLFGEGSRLTVL.

The genes are TRBV2 and TRBJ1-1, with a tentative D call TRBD1 (5 bases). The CDR3 runs 14 residues. Trimming removed 2 bases at V and 5 bases at J, with 12 bases between. Germline assignment: CDR1 SNHLY and CDR2 FYNNEI. CDR3 loop: CASSESVGGTEAFF. CDR3 nucleotides: TGTGCCAGCAGTGAATCGGTCGGGGGGACTGAAGCTTTCTTT.